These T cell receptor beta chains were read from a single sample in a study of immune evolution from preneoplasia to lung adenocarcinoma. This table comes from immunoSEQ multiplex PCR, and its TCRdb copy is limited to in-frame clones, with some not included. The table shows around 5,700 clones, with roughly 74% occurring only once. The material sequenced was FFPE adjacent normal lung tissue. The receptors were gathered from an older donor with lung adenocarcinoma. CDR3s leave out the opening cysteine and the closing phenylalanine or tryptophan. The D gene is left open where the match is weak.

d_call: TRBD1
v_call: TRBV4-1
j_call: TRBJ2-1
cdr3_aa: ASSQEQGSRNQQF

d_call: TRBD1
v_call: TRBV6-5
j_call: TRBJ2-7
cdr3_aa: ASSLRQGAEQY

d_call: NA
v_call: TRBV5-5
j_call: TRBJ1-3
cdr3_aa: ASSRGTGATALHGNTIY

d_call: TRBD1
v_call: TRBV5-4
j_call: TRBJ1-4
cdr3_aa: ASSWEGTGDEKLF

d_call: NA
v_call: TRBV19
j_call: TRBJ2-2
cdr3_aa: ASSIVAVNTGELF

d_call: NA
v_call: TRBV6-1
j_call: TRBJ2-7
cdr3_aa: ASSDRGRAGEQY

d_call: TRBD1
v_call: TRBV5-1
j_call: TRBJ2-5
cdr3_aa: ASSSGDRQETQY

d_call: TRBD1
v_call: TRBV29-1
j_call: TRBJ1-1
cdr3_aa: SVEEDRATEAF

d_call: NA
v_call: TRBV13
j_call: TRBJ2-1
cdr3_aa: ASSNQGESYNEQF

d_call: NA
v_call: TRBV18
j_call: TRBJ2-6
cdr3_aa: ASSPRATISGANVLT

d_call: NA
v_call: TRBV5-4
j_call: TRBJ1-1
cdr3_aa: ASSYRMNTEAF